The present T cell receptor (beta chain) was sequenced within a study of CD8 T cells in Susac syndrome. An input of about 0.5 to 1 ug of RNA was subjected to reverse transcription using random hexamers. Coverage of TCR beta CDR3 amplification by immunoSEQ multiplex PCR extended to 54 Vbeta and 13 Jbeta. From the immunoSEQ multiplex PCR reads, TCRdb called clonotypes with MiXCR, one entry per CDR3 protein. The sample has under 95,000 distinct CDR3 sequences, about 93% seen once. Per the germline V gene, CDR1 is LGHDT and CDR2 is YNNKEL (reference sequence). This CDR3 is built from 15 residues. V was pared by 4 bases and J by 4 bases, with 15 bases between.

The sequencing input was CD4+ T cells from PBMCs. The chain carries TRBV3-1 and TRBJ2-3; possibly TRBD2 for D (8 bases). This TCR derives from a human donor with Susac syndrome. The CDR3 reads CASSPGGGAADTQYF. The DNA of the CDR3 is TGTGCCAGCAGCCCGGGAGGGGGCGCGGCAGATACGCAGTATTTT.